The next 15 T cell receptor beta chains were all read from a single sample in a study of cytomegalovirus exposure and HLA in healthy donors. The study ran its PCR with 60 Vbeta and 13 Jbeta primers. TCRdb's copy holds only in-frame clones and misses some; the assay was immunoSEQ multiplex PCR. The table includes about 110,000 clones, about 79% detected once. Specimen: PBMCs. The receptors were gathered from a man in his fifties or sixties in good health and CMV-seropositive.

This chain connects TRBV2 to TRBJ2-7; 7 bases agree with TRBD1. Germline V gives CDR1 SNHLY, CDR2 FYNNEI. Losses at the gene ends were 1 base for V and 5 bases for J; bases not matched to a gene: 5. There are 14 residues in the CDR3. The CDR3 here is CASSEGQGLDEQYF. DNA of the CDR3: TGTGCCAGCAGTGAAGGACAGGGTTTGGACGAGCAGTACTTC.

This clone has a handful of counts. The J gene is TRBJ2-1, the V gene TRBV6-4; the D gene is possibly TRBD2 (5 bases). Trimming took 5 bases from V and 7 from J, leaving 15 bases between them. This CDR3 contains 14 residues. Germline V gene sequence: CDR1 MRHNA, CDR2 SNTAGT. The CDR3 here is CASSPEASGNEQFF. The CDR3 nucleotides read TGTGCCAGCAGTCCTGAGGCCTCGGGAAATGAGCAGTTCTTC.

The chain couples TRBV18 to TRBJ1-2; weak D call: TRBD1 (6 bases). Trimming removed 0 bases at V and 1 base at J, with 9 bases between. Germline V gene data show CDR1 as KGHSH and CDR2 as LQKENI. The CDR3 contains 15 residues. The CDR3 region is CASSPPGQINYGYTF. CDR3 DNA: TGTGCCAGCTCACCACCGGGACAAATTAACTATGGCTACACCTTC.

This chain joins TRBV27 and TRBJ2-7, with 11 bases matching TRBD1. The CDR3 length is 16 residues. Looked up from germline, CDR1 is MNHEY and CDR2 is SMNVEV (reference sequence). V lost 5 bases and J lost 3; bases outside the gene matches: 9. The CDR3 region is CASSRIRDRGNYEQYF. The DNA for the CDR3 is TGTGCCAGCAGTCGAATCCGGGACAGGGGGAACTACGAGCAGTACTTC.

The genes are TRBV14 and TRBJ2-5; 8 bases map to TRBD2. CDR1 SGHDN and CDR2 FVKESK come from the germline V gene. V was clipped by 5 bases and J by 4 bases; unmatched bases: 9. CDR3 length: 15 amino acids. CDR3: CASSSRTSPGETQYF. CDR3 in DNA: TGTGCCAGCAGCTCGAGGACTAGCCCGGGAGAGACCCAGTACTTC. Looking up the rest from reference TRBV14 and TRBJ2-5 gives the full variable domain: EAGVTQFPSHSVIEKGQTVTLRCDPISGHDNLYWYRRVMGKEIKFLLHFVKESKQDESGMPNNRFLAERTGGTYSTLKVQPAELEDSGVYFCASSSRTSPGETQYFGPGTRLLVL.

V and J are TRBV25-1 and TRBJ1-2; D call uncertain. The germline V gene has CDR1 MGHDK and CDR2 SYGVNS. This CDR3 contains 13 residues. V was shortened by 2 bases and J by 9 bases, with 13 bases between the two germline ends. The CDR3 bases are TGTGCCAGCAGTGAAAGAGCGGTGGGTCGCTACACCTTC. It is translated as CASSERAVGRYTF.

The rearrangement joins TRBV6-5 to TRBJ2-1; 10 bases align to TRBD2. Germline values: CDR1 MNHEY, CDR2 SVGAGI. V dropped 6 bases and J dropped 4; count of bases not matched to a gene: 6. The CDR3 is made up of 15 amino acids. The CDR3 nucleotides are TGTGCCAGCAGACGCAGCGGGAGGGGATACAATGAGCAGTTCTTC. This translates into CASRRSGRGYNEQFF.

The V and J genes are TRBV5-1 and TRBJ2-5, with 10 bases fitting TRBD2. Germline CDR1 SGHRS, CDR2 YFSETQ. With V trimmed by 4 bases and J by 5 bases, 8 bases remained unmatched. CDR3 length equals 15 residues. CDR3: CASSISGGQEETQYF. The CDR3 coding sequence is TGCGCCAGCAGCATTAGCGGGGGGCAGGAGGAGACCCAGTACTTC.

V and J are TRBV25-1 and TRBJ2-1; maybe TRBD1 (5 bases). V lost 4 bases, J lost 5 bases, and 15 bases lay in between. CDR3 size: 15 residues. The germline CDR1 and CDR2 sequences are MGHDK and SYGVNS. The CDR3 spells CASSAADTTDNEQFF. Written as DNA, the CDR3 is TGTGCCAGCAGTGCCGCGGACACAACGGACAATGAGCAGTTCTTC.

The chain is built from TRBV6-5 and TRBJ1-1; D might be TRBD1 (5 bases). Germline CDR1 and CDR2: MNHEY and SVGAGI. The CDR3 runs to 15 residues. The V gene lost 1 base and the J gene lost 5 bases, with 14 bases spanning the gap. The CDR3 nucleotides are TGTGCCAGCAGTTACTATCGGGGGTGGGGTACTGAAGCTTTCTTT. As protein: CASSYYRGWGTEAFF.

The chain joins TRBV12-2 to TRBJ2-3; TRBD2 is taken as the D call from the table, unchecked against the DNA. TRBV12-2 is described as a pseudogene. The CDR3 has 16 residues. CDR3 DNA sequence: TGTGCAAGTCGCTTAGCTAGCGGGAGGGGTACAGATACGCAGTATTTT. The encoded protein is CASRLASGRGTDTQYF.

Comment on this clone: Other DNA sequences within the sample encode an identical CDR3. This sequence joins TRBV7-2 and TRBJ1-1; D unresolved. V was cut by 0 bases and J by 8 bases, with 10 bases left in between. Per the germline V gene, CDR1 is SGHTA and CDR2 is FQGNSA. CDR3 length: 13 residues. Written as DNA, the CDR3 is TGTGCCAGCAGCTTAGCGGTTTTGAGGGAAGCTTTCTTT. As protein: CASSLAVLREAFF. The full variable domain, with the rest looked up from reference TRBV7-2 and TRBJ1-1, is GAGVSQSPSNKVTEKGKDVELRCDPISGHTALYWYRQSLGQGLEFLIYFQGNSAPDKSGLPSDRFSAERTGGSVSTLTIQRTQQEDSAVYLCASSLAVLREAFFGQGTRLTVV.

The chain joins TRBV7-2 to TRBJ2-7; TRBD1 matches at 12 bases. Unmatched junction bases numbered 9, after V lost 5 bases and J lost 7 bases. This CDR3 contains 15 residues. The germline gives CDR1 SGHTA, CDR2 FQGNSA. The CDR3 region is CASSPVGTGGGEQYF. In DNA, the CDR3 is TGTGCCAGCAGCCCCGTAGGGACAGGGGGCGGTGAGCAGTACTTC.

This rearrangement joins TRBV29-1 to TRBJ2-5, with 7 bases identical to TRBD2. The CDR3 loop spans 14 amino acids. J gave up 1 base and V 5 bases, and 7 bases lay outside the gene matches. Germline V gene sequence: CDR1 SQVTM, CDR2 ANQGSEA. The CDR3: CSVLLSGAQETQYF. CDR3 coding DNA: TGCAGCGTTTTACTCAGCGGGGCCCAAGAGACCCAGTACTTC. Drawing the rest from reference TRBV29-1 and TRBJ2-5, the complete variable domain is SAVISQKPSRDICQRGTSLTIQCQVDSQVTMMFWYRQQPGQSLTLIATANQGSEATYESGFVIDKFPISRPNLTFSTLTVSNMSPEDSSIYLCSVLLSGAQETQYFGPGTRLLVL.

The genes are TRBV12-5 and TRBJ1-2; D gene ambiguous. From germline, CDR1 is LGHNT and CDR2 FRNRAP. The ends were cut back, 8 bases at V and 2 bases at J, with 15 bases in the middle. This CDR3 contains 14 residues. Here the CDR3 reads CASLRGGENYGYTF. CDR3 DNA: TGTGCTAGTCTTCGAGGCGGGGAGAACTATGGCTACACCTTC.